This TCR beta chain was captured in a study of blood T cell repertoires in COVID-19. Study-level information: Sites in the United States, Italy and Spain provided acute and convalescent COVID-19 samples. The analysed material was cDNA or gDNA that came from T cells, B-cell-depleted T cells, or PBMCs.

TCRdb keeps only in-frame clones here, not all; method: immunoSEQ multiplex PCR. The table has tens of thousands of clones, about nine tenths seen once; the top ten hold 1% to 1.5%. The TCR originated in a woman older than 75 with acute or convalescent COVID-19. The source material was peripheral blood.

CDR3 bases: TGTGCCTGGAGTCCGGGGGGCGGCGGGCCCCTCCACTTT. This sequence encodes CAWSPGGGGPLHF. V and J are TRBV30 and TRBJ1-6; maybe TRBD1 (6 bases). V gave up 2 bases and J gave up 13 bases, with 15 bases separating them. Germline V lookup: CDR1 GTSNPN, CDR2 SVGIG (reference sequence). CDR3 length: 13 residues.